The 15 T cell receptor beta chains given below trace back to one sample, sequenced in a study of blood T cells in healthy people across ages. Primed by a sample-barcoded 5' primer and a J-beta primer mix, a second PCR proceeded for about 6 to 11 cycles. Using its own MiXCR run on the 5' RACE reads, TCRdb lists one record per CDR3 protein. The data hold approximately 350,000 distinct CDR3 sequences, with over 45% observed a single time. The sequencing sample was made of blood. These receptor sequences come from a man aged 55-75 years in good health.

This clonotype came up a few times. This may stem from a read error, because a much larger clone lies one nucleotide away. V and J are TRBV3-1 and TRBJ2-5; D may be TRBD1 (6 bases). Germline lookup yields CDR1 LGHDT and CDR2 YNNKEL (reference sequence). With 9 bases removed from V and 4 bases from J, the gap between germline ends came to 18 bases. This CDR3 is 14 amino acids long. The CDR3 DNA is TGTGCCAGTGCTGCAACAGGGATAGGAGAGACCCAGTACTTC. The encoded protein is CASAATGIGETQYF.

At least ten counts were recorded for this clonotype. CDR3 residues: CASSSLRGDTDTQYF. In DNA, the CDR3 is TGTGCCAGCAGCTCTTTGAGGGGGGACACAGATACGCAGTATTTT. V usage is TRBV5-5 and J usage is TRBJ2-3; either TRBD1 or TRBD2 may supply D (6 bases each). The CDR3 totals 15 residues. Germline V lookup: CDR1 SGHKS, CDR2 YYEKEE (reference sequence). V lost 3 bases and J 2 bases, leaving 13 bases between the germline ends.

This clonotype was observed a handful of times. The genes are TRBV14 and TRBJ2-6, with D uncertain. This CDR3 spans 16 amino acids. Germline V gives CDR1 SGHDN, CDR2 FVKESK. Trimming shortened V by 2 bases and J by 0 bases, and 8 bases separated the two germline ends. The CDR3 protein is CASSQPISSGANVLTF. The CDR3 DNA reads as TGTGCCAGCAGCCAACCTATCAGCTCTGGGGCCAACGTCCTGACTTTC.

CDR3 DNA sequence: TGCAGCGTTGTTGCAGGGCCGGATTCACCCCTCCACTTT. Amino acid sequence: CSVVAGPDSPLHF. V and J are TRBV29-1 and TRBJ1-6, with a weak D call TRBD1 (5 bases). The V end was cut by 4 bases, the J end by 8 bases, with 12 bases between. The CDR3 spans 13 residues. The germline V gene has CDR1 SQVTM and CDR2 ANQGSEA.

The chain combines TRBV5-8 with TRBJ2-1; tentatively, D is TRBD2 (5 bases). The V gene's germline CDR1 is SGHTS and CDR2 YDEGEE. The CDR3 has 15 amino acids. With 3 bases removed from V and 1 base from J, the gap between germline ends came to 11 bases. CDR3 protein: CASSYKLASYNEQFF. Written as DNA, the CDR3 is TGTGCCAGCAGCTACAAGCTAGCATCCTACAATGAGCAGTTCTTC.

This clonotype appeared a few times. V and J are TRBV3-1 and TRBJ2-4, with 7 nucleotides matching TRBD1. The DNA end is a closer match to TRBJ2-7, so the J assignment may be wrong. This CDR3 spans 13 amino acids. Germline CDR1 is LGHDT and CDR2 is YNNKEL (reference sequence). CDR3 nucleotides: TGTGCCAGCAGCCAGGGGTCAGGGGGCGAGCAGTACTTC. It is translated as CASSQGSGGEQYF.

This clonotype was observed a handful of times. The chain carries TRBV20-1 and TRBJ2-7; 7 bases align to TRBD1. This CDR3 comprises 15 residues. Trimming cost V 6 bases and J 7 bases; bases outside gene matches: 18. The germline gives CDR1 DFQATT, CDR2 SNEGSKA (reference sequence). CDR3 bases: TGCAGTGCCACAACGGACAGGAACTTGGGTATGGAGCAGTACTTC. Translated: CSATTDRNLGMEQYF.

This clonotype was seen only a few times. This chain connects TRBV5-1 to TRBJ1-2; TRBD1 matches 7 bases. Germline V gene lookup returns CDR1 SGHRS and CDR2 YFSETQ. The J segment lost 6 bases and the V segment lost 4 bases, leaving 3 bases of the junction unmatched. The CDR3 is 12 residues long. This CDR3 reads CASSRGQNGYTF. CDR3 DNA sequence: TGCGCCAGCAGCCGGGGACAGAATGGCTACACCTTC.

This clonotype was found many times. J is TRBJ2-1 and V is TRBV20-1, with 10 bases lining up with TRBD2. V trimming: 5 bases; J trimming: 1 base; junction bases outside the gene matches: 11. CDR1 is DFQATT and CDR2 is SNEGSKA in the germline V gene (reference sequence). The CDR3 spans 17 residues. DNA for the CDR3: TGCAGTGCTCCCCACCGACTAGCGGGTAAATCCTACAATGAGCAGTTCTTC. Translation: CSAPHRLAGKSYNEQFF.

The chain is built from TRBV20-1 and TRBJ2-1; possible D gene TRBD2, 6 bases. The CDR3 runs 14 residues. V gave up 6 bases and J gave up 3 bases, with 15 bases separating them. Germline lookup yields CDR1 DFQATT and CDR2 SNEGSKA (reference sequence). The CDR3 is CSASPLADYNEQFF. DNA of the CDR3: TGCAGTGCCTCCCCCTTAGCGGACTACAATGAGCAGTTCTTC.

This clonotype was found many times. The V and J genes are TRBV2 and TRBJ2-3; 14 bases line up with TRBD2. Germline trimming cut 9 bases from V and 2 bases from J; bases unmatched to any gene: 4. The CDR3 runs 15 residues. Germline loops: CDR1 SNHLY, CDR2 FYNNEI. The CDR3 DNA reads TGTGCCAGTGGGACTAGCGGGAGATTCACAGATACGCAGTATTTT. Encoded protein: CASGTSGRFTDTQYF.

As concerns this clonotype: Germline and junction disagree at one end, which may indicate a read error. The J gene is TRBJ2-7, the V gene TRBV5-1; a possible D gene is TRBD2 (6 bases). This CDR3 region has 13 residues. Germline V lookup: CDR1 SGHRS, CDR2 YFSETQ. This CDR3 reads CAGSWRGGYEQYF. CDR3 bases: TGCGCCGGCAGCTGGCGTGGGGGGTACGAGCAGTACTTC.

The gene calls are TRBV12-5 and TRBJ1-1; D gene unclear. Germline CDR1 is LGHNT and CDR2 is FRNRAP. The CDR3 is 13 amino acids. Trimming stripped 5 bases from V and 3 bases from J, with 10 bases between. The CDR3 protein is CASGQDGYTEAFF. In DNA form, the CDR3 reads TGTGCTAGTGGTCAGGACGGGTACACTGAAGCTTTCTTT.

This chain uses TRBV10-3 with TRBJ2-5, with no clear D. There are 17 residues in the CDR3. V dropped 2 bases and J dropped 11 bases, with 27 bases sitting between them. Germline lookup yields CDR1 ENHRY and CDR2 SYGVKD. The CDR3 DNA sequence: TGTGCCATCAGTGAGGGTTACTCAGGCACCCGGGCCAATGAGCAGTACTTC. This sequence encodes CAISEGYSGTRANEQYF.

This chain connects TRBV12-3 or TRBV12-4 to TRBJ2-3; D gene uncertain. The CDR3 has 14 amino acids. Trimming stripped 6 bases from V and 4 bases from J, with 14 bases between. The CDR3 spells CASRGRVVADTQYF. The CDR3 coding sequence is TGTGCCAGCAGGGGAAGAGTGGTCGCAGATACGCAGTATTTT.